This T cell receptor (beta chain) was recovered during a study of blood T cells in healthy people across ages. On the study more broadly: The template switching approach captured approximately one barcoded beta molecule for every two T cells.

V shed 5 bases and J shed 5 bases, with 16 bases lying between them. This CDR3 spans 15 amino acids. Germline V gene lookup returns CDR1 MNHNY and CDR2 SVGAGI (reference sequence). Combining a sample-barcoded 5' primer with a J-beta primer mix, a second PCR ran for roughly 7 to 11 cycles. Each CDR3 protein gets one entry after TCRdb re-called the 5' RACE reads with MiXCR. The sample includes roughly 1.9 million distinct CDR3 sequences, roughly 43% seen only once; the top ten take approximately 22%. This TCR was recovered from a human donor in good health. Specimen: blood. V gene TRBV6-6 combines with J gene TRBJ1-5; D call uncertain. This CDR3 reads CASSQDTLSYQPQHF. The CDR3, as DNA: TGTGCCAGCAGTCAAGACACCCTCTCCTATCAGCCCCAGCATTTT.